Shown below are 14 T cell receptor beta chains from a single sample sequenced in a study of cytomegalovirus exposure and HLA in healthy donors. The PCR used 60 Vbeta and 13 Jbeta primers. TCRdb's copy holds only in-frame clones and misses some; the assay was immunoSEQ multiplex PCR. Of around 68,000 clones in the sample, around 70% were seen once. The sample consisted of PBMCs. These receptors all stem from a woman aged 25-40 years in good health and CMV-seronegative.

This clone was detected a few times. This chain connects TRBV5-8 to TRBJ1-2; D call uncertain. The V gene's germline CDR1 is SGHTS and CDR2 YDEGEE. Trimming stripped 0 bases from V and 4 bases from J, with 19 bases between. CDR3 size: 17 residues. The CDR3 coding sequence is TGTGCCAGCAGCTTGGCCGGGGAGTTCATCTTTCCCTATGGCTACACCTTC. It yields the protein CASSLAGEFIFPYGYTF.

This clone was seen just once. The gene calls are TRBV9 and TRBJ2-1, with D possibly TRBD2 on 5 matching bases. Germline loops: CDR1 SGDLS, CDR2 YYNGEE. CDR3 size: 14 residues. V was trimmed by 0 bases and J by 8 bases, leaving 12 bases between them. The CDR3 spells CASSVVASKDEQFF. The DNA of the CDR3 is TGTGCCAGCAGCGTAGTAGCTAGCAAGGATGAGCAGTTCTTC.

The V and J genes are TRBV7-9 and TRBJ1-4, with 8 nucleotides matching TRBD1. The germline CDR1 and CDR2 sequences are SEHNR and FQNEAQ (reference sequence). Trimming at V came to 5 bases and at J to 5 bases, leaving 7 bases not matched to a gene. The CDR3 has 15 amino acids. In DNA form, the CDR3 reads TGTGCCAGCAGCCCCCGGGACAGGCCAAATGAAAAACTGTTTTTT. It encodes CASSPRDRPNEKLFF. The full variable domain, in which reference TRBV7-9 and TRBJ1-4 provide the parts outside the CDR3, is DTGVSQNPRHKITKRGQNVTFRCDPISEHNRLYWYRQTLGQGPEFLTYFQNEAQLEKSRLLSDRFSAERPKGSFSTLEIQRTEQGDSAMYLCASSPRDRPNEKLFFGSGTQLSVL.

This rearrangement joins TRBV7-9 to TRBJ2-5, with 9 bases fitting TRBD2. The germline gives CDR1 SEHNR, CDR2 FQNEAQ (reference sequence). CDR3 length: 16 residues. With 2 bases clipped from V and 5 bases from J, the junction kept 9 bases outside the gene matches. The chain's CDR3 is CASSLLQRGVKETQYF. DNA for the CDR3: TGTGCCAGCAGCTTACTGCAGCGGGGGGTTAAGGAGACCCAGTACTTC.

This clone was seen once. The rearrangement links TRBV25-1 to TRBJ1-6, with D possibly matching TRBD1 (5 bases). The germline V gene encodes CDR1 MGHDK and CDR2 SYGVNS. The CDR3 extends over 15 amino acids. Trimming pared 5 bases from V and 6 bases from J, leaving 14 bases between. The CDR3 is CASSFPDSFNSPLHF. In nucleotides, the CDR3 is TGTGCCAGCAGTTTTCCTGACAGCTTTAATTCACCCCTCCACTTT.

The chain uses TRBV4-1 and TRBJ2-5; TRBD1 aligns across 10 bases. After removal of 0 bases from V and 9 bases from J, the junction contained 10 bases not matched to a gene. CDR3 length: 16 amino acids. Germline V gene data show CDR1 as MGHRA and CDR2 as YSYEKL. This chain's CDR3 is CASSQDSGQGVMAQYF. The CDR3 DNA reads as TGCGCCAGCAGCCAAGATTCAGGACAGGGGGTTATGGCCCAGTACTTC.

The chain links TRBV7-2 to TRBJ2-3; TRBD2 agrees at 15 bases. The J segment lost 4 bases and the V segment lost 3 bases, leaving 5 bases of the junction unmatched. Germline V gene lookup returns CDR1 SGHTA and CDR2 FQGNSA. CDR3 length equals 17 residues. In nucleotides, the CDR3 is TGTGCCAGCAGCTTCCGGACTAGCGGGGGGGCCGCAGATACGCAGTATTTT. Amino acid sequence: CASSFRTSGGAADTQYF.

V is TRBV10-3 and J is TRBJ2-3; the D gene is possibly TRBD1 (6 bases). The CDR3 is 15 residues long. V was cut by 3 bases and J by 6 bases, with 16 bases left in between. Per germline, CDR1 ENHRY and CDR2 SYGVKD. CDR3: CAISDRGAGVDTQYF. The CDR3 DNA reads as TGTGCCATCAGTGATCGCGGAGCAGGGGTGGATACGCAGTATTTT.

V usage is TRBV7-2 and J usage is TRBJ2-3; 7 nucleotides line up with TRBD1. The germline V gene encodes CDR1 SGHTA and CDR2 FQGNSA. V lost 2 bases to trimming and J lost 2 bases; unmatched junction nucleotides: 10. The CDR3 extends over 17 amino acids. The CDR3 loop is CASSLRQGRGYTDTQYF. The DNA for the CDR3 is TGTGCCAGCAGCTTACGACAGGGAAGGGGGTACACAGATACGCAGTATTTT.

J is TRBJ2-6 and V is TRBV15, with 7 bases that match TRBD1. V dropped 5 bases and J dropped 1; count of bases not matched to a gene: 5. The CDR3 has 16 amino acids. CDR1 is LNHNV, CDR2 YYDKDF, per germline (reference sequence). The CDR3 DNA follows: TGTGCCACCAGCGAGGACAGGTTGTCTGGGGCCAACGTCCTGACTTTC. Its translation: CATSEDRLSGANVLTF.

The chain joins TRBV10-3 to TRBJ1-1; D is uncertain. The CDR3 length is 18 residues. V lost 3 bases and J lost 1, with 21 bases in between. Per the germline V gene, CDR1 is ENHRY and CDR2 is SYGVKD. CDR3 residues: CAISDQMYTQTWNTEAFF. The CDR3 nucleotides read TGTGCCATCAGTGACCAGATGTATACACAGACCTGGAACACTGAAGCTTTCTTT.

This clone showed up just a few times. The chain is built from TRBV7-9 and TRBJ1-5; D is unresolved. The V end lost 8 bases, the J end lost 0 bases, and 14 bases lay between the germline ends. The germline V gene has CDR1 SEHNR and CDR2 FQNEAQ (reference sequence). CDR3 size: 15 residues. The CDR3 here is CASGGEGYSNQPQHF. The CDR3 DNA reads TGTGCCAGCGGCGGGGAGGGATATAGCAATCAGCCCCAGCATTTT.

The gene calls are TRBV7-2 and TRBJ2-7; 8 bases are a match to TRBD2. Germline V CDR1 and CDR2: SGHTA, FQGNSA. The CDR3 sequence is 13 residues long. J was trimmed by 3 bases and V by 2 bases; bases with no gene match: 0. The CDR3 sequence is CASSLSGGYEQYF. CDR3 DNA: TGTGCCAGCAGCTTAAGCGGGGGCTACGAGCAGTACTTC.

Written as DNA, the CDR3 is TGCGCCAGCTGCAGGGGACTAGGGGTAGATACGCAGTATTTT. It codes for CASCRGLGVDTQYF. The V call is TRBV10-2, the J call TRBJ2-3; 8 bases line up with TRBD2. The germline V gene encodes CDR1 WSHSY and CDR2 SAAADI. The V segment lost 8 bases and the J segment 5 bases; nucleotides outside the gene matches: 9. The CDR3 covers 14 residues.